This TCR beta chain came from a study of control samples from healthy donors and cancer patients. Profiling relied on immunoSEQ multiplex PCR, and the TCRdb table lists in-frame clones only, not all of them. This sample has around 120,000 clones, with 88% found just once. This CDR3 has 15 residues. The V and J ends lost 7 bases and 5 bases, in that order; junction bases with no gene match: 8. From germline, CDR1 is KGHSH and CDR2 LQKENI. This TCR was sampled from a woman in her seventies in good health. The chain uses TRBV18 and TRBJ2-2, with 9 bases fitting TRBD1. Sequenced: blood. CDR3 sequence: CASYPRTGATGELFF. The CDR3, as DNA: TGTGCCAGCTACCCGAGGACAGGGGCAACCGGGGAGCTGTTTTTT.